Listed below are T cell receptor beta chains from one sample, sequenced in a study of PD-1 blockade in classical Hodgkin lymphoma. Assay used: immunoSEQ multiplex PCR; TCRdb lists only in-frame clones, some missing. This table has around 42,000 clones, about 72% appearing once. The sample was peripheral blood mononuclear cells (PBMCs), taken at baseline. The source of these receptors is a human donor with classical Hodgkin lymphoma. Both conserved end residues are part of each CDR3. D genes are given only for firm matches. Some rows mark clone size as missing; the rest say once, few, many or name a class of expanded clone.

d_call: TRBD1
j_call: TRBJ2-5
v_call: TRBV19
clone_size: NA
cdr3_aa: CASSYGTGFGETQYF
cdr3_nt: TGTGCCAGTAGTTACGGGACAGGTTTTGGAGAGACCCAGTACTTC

d_call: TRBD1
j_call: TRBJ1-1
v_call: TRBV5-1
clone_size: NA
cdr3_aa: CASSLEPDREEAFF
cdr3_nt: TGCGCCAGCAGCTTGGAGCCGGACAGGGAAGAAGCTTTCTTT

d_call: TRBD1
j_call: TRBJ1-1
v_call: TRBV9
clone_size: NA
cdr3_aa: CASSDRGNTEAFF
cdr3_nt: TGTGCCAGCAGCGACAGGGGGAACACTGAAGCTTTCTTT

d_call: TRBD2
j_call: TRBJ2-3
v_call: TRBV28
clone_size: NA
cdr3_aa: CASSRGLAGGVSTDTQYF
cdr3_nt: TGTGCCAGCAGCCGGGGACTAGCGGGAGGGGTTAGCACAGATACGCAGTATTTT

d_call: TRBD1
j_call: TRBJ2-7
v_call: TRBV30
clone_size: NA
cdr3_aa: CAWGQGGHEQYF
cdr3_nt: TGTGCCTGGGGACAGGGTGGCCACGAGCAGTACTTC

d_call: TRBD1
j_call: TRBJ2-1
v_call: TRBV7-9
clone_size: NA
cdr3_aa: CASSPMGQPVEQFF
cdr3_nt: TGTGCCAGCAGCCCAATGGGACAGCCAGTTGAGCAGTTCTTC

d_call: NA
j_call: TRBJ1-2
v_call: TRBV23-1
clone_size: NA
cdr3_aa: CASSLVLWGQPDYGYTF
cdr3_nt: TGCGCCAGCAGCCTTGTCCTATGGGGCCAGCCAGACTATGGCTACACCTTC

d_call: TRBD1
j_call: TRBJ1-4
v_call: TRBV7-9
clone_size: NA
cdr3_aa: CASSPRGGDSNEKLFF
cdr3_nt: TGTGCCAGCAGCCCTAGGGGGGGGGACAGCAATGAAAAACTGTTTTTT

d_call: NA
j_call: TRBJ1-3
v_call: TRBV6-5
clone_size: NA
cdr3_aa: CASSLGGGVGNTIYF
cdr3_nt: TGTGCCAGCAGTCTCGGTGGGGGGGTCGGGAACACCATATATTTT

d_call: TRBD2
j_call: TRBJ2-3
v_call: TRBV28
clone_size: NA
cdr3_aa: CASSLVAGGSPDTQYF
cdr3_nt: TGTGCCAGCAGTTTGGTAGCGGGAGGGTCTCCAGATACGCAGTATTTT

d_call: NA
j_call: TRBJ2-1
v_call: TRBV6-5
clone_size: NA
cdr3_aa: CASSYWDNTYNEQFF
cdr3_nt: TGTGCCAGCAGTTACTGGGATAATACCTACAATGAGCAGTTCTTC

d_call: NA
j_call: TRBJ2-1
v_call: TRBV6-1
clone_size: NA
cdr3_aa: CASSDSLGALDNEQFF
cdr3_nt: TGTGCCAGCAGTGATAGCCTAGGGGCGCTGGACAATGAGCAGTTCTTC

d_call: NA
j_call: TRBJ1-1
v_call: TRBV2
clone_size: NA
cdr3_aa: CASSEGGRRTEAFF
cdr3_nt: TGTGCCAGCAGTGAAGGGGGCAGAAGAACTGAAGCTTTCTTT

d_call: NA
j_call: TRBJ2-1
v_call: TRBV30
clone_size: once
cdr3_aa: CAWRKGNGGEQFF
cdr3_nt: TGTGCCTGGCGAAAGGGGAACGGGGGTGAGCAGTTCTTC

d_call: NA
j_call: TRBJ2-2
v_call: TRBV6-5
clone_size: NA
cdr3_aa: CASSLGQNTGELFF
cdr3_nt: TGTGCCAGCAGTCTAGGACAGAACACCGGGGAGCTGTTTTTT

d_call: NA
j_call: TRBJ1-1
v_call: TRBV30
clone_size: NA
cdr3_aa: CAWAGDTEAFF
cdr3_nt: TGTGCCTGGGCAGGGGACACTGAAGCTTTCTTT

d_call: NA
j_call: TRBJ2-3
v_call: TRBV4-3
clone_size: NA
cdr3_aa: CASSQALQIRGPTDTQYF
cdr3_nt: TGCGCCAGCAGCCAAGCCCTCCAGATCCGGGGGCCCACAGATACGCAGTATTTT

d_call: NA
j_call: TRBJ2-3
v_call: TRBV28
clone_size: NA
cdr3_aa: CASSQSDTQYF
cdr3_nt: TGTGCCAGCAGTCAATCAGATACGCAGTATTTT

d_call: NA
j_call: TRBJ1-1
v_call: TRBV6-5
clone_size: few
cdr3_aa: CASSYGTFKIGTEAFF
cdr3_nt: TGTGCCAGCAGTTACGGGACTTTTAAAATCGGCACTGAAGCTTTCTTT

d_call: TRBD1
j_call: TRBJ2-7
v_call: TRBV27
clone_size: NA
cdr3_aa: CASSSPGQGSYEQYF
cdr3_nt: TGTGCCAGCAGCTCCCCGGGACAGGGGTCATACGAGCAGTACTTC

d_call: NA
j_call: TRBJ1-2
v_call: TRBV5-6
clone_size: NA
cdr3_aa: CASSFRTVPNYGYTF
cdr3_nt: TGTGCCAGCAGCTTCCGAACAGTTCCTAACTATGGCTACACCTTC

d_call: TRBD1
j_call: TRBJ2-1
v_call: TRBV7-9
clone_size: few
cdr3_aa: CASSSGTEGGEQFF
cdr3_nt: TGTGCCAGCAGCTCCGGGACAGAAGGTGGCGAGCAGTTCTTC

d_call: NA
j_call: TRBJ2-2
v_call: TRBV27
clone_size: NA
cdr3_aa: CASSLYSFPGELFF
cdr3_nt: TGTGCCAGCAGTCTATACAGTTTTCCCGGGGAGCTGTTTTTT

d_call: NA
j_call: TRBJ1-3
v_call: TRBV18
clone_size: few
cdr3_aa: CASSPRVSSGGNTIYF
cdr3_nt: TGTGCCAGCTCACCCCGGGTCTCCTCTGGTGGAAACACCATATATTTT

d_call: TRBD1
j_call: TRBJ2-7
v_call: TRBV7-2
clone_size: few
cdr3_aa: CASSLAPSWDRDYEQYF
cdr3_nt: TGTGCCAGCAGCTTAGCGCCTTCGTGGGACAGGGACTACGAGCAGTACTTC

d_call: TRBD1
j_call: TRBJ2-7
v_call: TRBV28
clone_size: NA
cdr3_aa: CASSRIQGAGFEQYF
cdr3_nt: TGTGCCAGCAGTCGCATTCAGGGGGCTGGCTTCGAGCAGTACTTC

d_call: NA
j_call: TRBJ2-1
v_call: TRBV4-3
clone_size: few
cdr3_aa: CASSHENSNEQFF
cdr3_nt: TGCGCCAGCAGCCACGAGAATAGCAATGAGCAGTTCTTC

d_call: NA
j_call: TRBJ2-7
v_call: TRBV5-4
clone_size: NA
cdr3_aa: CASTLRREDEQYF
cdr3_nt: TGTGCCAGCACCCTGAGGAGGGAAGACGAGCAGTACTTC

d_call: TRBD1
j_call: TRBJ1-5
v_call: TRBV25-1
clone_size: NA
cdr3_aa: CASRATGGGNQPQHF
cdr3_nt: TGTGCCAGCAGGGCTACAGGGGGAGGCAATCAGCCCCAGCATTTT

d_call: NA
j_call: TRBJ2-7
v_call: TRBV19
clone_size: NA
cdr3_aa: CATGAGRASYEQYF
cdr3_nt: TGTGCCACCGGAGCCGGGCGGGCCTCCTACGAGCAGTACTTC

d_call: NA
j_call: TRBJ1-5
v_call: TRBV19
clone_size: NA
cdr3_aa: CASSIDRVSNQPQHF
cdr3_nt: TGTGCCAGTAGTATAGACAGGGTTTCGAATCAGCCCCAGCATTTT

d_call: TRBD1
j_call: TRBJ1-5
v_call: TRBV2
clone_size: NA
cdr3_aa: CASSGDRLSNQPQHF
cdr3_nt: TGTGCCAGCAGTGGGGACAGGCTTAGCAATCAGCCCCAGCATTTT

d_call: TRBD1
j_call: TRBJ1-3
v_call: TRBV9
clone_size: NA
cdr3_aa: CASSFSGTATSGNTIYF
cdr3_nt: TGTGCCAGCAGCTTCTCCGGGACAGCCACCTCTGGAAACACCATATATTTT

d_call: NA
j_call: TRBJ1-2
v_call: TRBV11-2
clone_size: NA
cdr3_aa: CASSLSQALITF
cdr3_nt: TGTGCCAGCAGCTTAAGCCAGGCCCTCATCACCTTC

d_call: TRBD1
j_call: TRBJ2-5
v_call: TRBV6-6
clone_size: NA
cdr3_aa: CASSYSRLRGQETQYF
cdr3_nt: TGTGCCAGCAGTTACTCGAGACTCAGGGGGCAGGAGACCCAGTACTTC

d_call: NA
j_call: TRBJ1-2
v_call: TRBV7-8
clone_size: many
cdr3_aa: CASTGDAAQDGYTF
cdr3_nt: TGTGCCAGCACCGGGGACGCCGCCCAAGATGGCTACACCTTC

d_call: NA
j_call: TRBJ2-1
v_call: TRBV4-3
clone_size: NA
cdr3_aa: CASSQVNGLGHEQFF
cdr3_nt: TGCGCCAGCAGCCAAGTAAACGGGCTCGGACATGAGCAGTTCTTC

d_call: NA
j_call: TRBJ2-7
v_call: TRBV30
clone_size: NA
cdr3_aa: CAWSVGGSTYYEQYF
cdr3_nt: TGTGCCTGGAGTGTCGGGGGTTCGACCTACTACGAGCAGTACTTC

d_call: TRBD1
j_call: TRBJ2-7
v_call: TRBV5-1
clone_size: NA
cdr3_aa: CASSFAGTVYEQYF
cdr3_nt: TGCGCCAGCAGCTTTGCCGGGACAGTATACGAGCAGTACTTC

d_call: NA
j_call: TRBJ1-2
v_call: TRBV7-9
clone_size: NA
cdr3_aa: CASSPQGIGYTF
cdr3_nt: TGTGCCAGCAGCCCTCAGGGAATCGGCTACACCTTC

d_call: NA
j_call: TRBJ2-3
v_call: TRBV27
clone_size: NA
cdr3_aa: CASTFLQAAGDTQYF
cdr3_nt: TGTGCCAGCACCTTCCTGCAAGCGGCAGGCGATACGCAGTATTTT

d_call: NA
j_call: TRBJ1-5
v_call: TRBV5-1
clone_size: few
cdr3_aa: CASSLTGFSNQPQHF
cdr3_nt: TGCGCCAGCAGCTTGACAGGGTTCAGCAATCAGCCCCAGCATTTT

d_call: NA
j_call: TRBJ1-5
v_call: TRBV6-5
clone_size: NA
cdr3_aa: CASSYSPDGSNQPQHF
cdr3_nt: TGTGCCAGCAGTTACTCACCCGACGGTAGCAATCAGCCCCAGCATTTT

d_call: NA
j_call: TRBJ2-2
v_call: TRBV25-1
clone_size: NA
cdr3_aa: CASSPRGAYSGELFF
cdr3_nt: TGTGCCAGCAGTCCCAGGGGCGCATATTCCGGGGAGCTGTTTTTT

d_call: NA
j_call: TRBJ1-2
v_call: TRBV27
clone_size: NA
cdr3_aa: CASSPFFRGHGYTF
cdr3_nt: TGTGCCAGCAGTCCTTTTTTTAGGGGCCACGGCTACACCTTC

d_call: NA
j_call: TRBJ1-6
v_call: TRBV7-3
clone_size: NA
cdr3_aa: CASRSRVDSPLHF
cdr3_nt: TGTGCCAGCAGATCAAGGGTTGATTCACCCCTCCACTTT